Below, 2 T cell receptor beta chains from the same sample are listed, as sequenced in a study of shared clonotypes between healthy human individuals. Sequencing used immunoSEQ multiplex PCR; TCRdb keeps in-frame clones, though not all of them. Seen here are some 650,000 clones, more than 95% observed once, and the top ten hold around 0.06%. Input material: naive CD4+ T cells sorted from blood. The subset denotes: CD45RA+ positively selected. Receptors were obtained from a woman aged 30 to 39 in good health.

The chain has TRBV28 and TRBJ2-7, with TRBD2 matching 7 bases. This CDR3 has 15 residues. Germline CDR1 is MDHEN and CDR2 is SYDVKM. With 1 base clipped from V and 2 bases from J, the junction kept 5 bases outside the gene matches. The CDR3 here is CASSLFLAETYEQYF. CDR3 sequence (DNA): TGTGCCAGCAGTTTATTCCTAGCGGAAACCTACGAGCAGTACTTC. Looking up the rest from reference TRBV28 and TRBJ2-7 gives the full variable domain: DVKVTQSSRYLVKRTGEKVFLECVQDMDHENMFWYRQDPGLGLRLIYFSYDVKMKEKGDIPEGYSVSREKKERFSLILESASTNQTSMYLCASSLFLAETYEQYFGPGTRLTVT.

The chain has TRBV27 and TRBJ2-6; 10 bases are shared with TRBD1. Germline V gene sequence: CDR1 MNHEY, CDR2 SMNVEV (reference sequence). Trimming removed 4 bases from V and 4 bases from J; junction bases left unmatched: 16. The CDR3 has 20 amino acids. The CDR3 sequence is CASSSSWGTGDKRGANVLTF. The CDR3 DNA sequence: TGTGCCAGCAGTTCCTCATGGGGGACAGGGGACAAAAGAGGGGCCAACGTCCTGACTTTC. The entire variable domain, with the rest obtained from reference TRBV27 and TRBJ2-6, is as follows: EAQVTQNPRYLITVTGKKLTVTCSQNMNHEYMSWYRQDPGLGLRQIYYSMNVEVTDKGDVPEGYKVSRKEKRNFPLILESPSPNQTSLYFCASSSSWGTGDKRGANVLTFGAGSRLTVL.